This entry lists 10 T cell receptor beta chains sequenced from one sample in a study of T cell responses to AZD1222 COVID-19 vaccine. Only in-frame clones appear in the TCRdb table, and some are missing; sequencing was by immunoSEQ multiplex PCR. The sample carries 90,000 to 150,000 clones, approximately 90% recorded once. Sequenced here: peripheral blood, sampled on day 0 of AZD1222 vaccination. Every receptor here comes from an adult in good health.

This chain joins TRBV7-9 and TRBJ2-7, with D unresolved. Germline values: CDR1 SEHNR, CDR2 FQNEAQ (reference sequence). V was shortened by 2 bases and J by 2 bases, with 10 bases between the two germline ends. This CDR3 has 14 amino acids. CDR3 sequence (DNA): TGTGCCAGCAGCTTATATTTGGGGACCTACGAGCAGTACTTC. Its translation: CASSLYLGTYEQYF.

A single count supports this clone. This chain links TRBV4-1 with TRBJ1-1, with a possible D match to TRBD1 (5 bases). The germline CDR1 and CDR2 sequences are MGHRA and YSYEKL. V was cut by 1 base and J by 1 base, with 13 bases left in between. This CDR3 spans 16 amino acids. This CDR3 is CASSQGYRGRNTEAFF. CDR3 nucleotides: TGCGCCAGCAGCCAAGGGTATCGGGGACGGAACACTGAAGCTTTCTTT.

The gene calls are TRBV4-2 and TRBJ2-3, with D maybe TRBD1 (7 bases). The CDR3 length is 19 residues. Germline CDR1 is LGHNA and CDR2 is YNFKEQ. V was shortened by 4 bases and J by 4 bases, with 27 bases between the two germline ends. CDR3 residues: CASSPAPGGTTVRADTQYF. CDR3 bases: TGTGCCAGCAGCCCCGCCCCAGGGGGGACCACCGTTCGGGCAGATACGCAGTATTTT.

The chain combines TRBV4-1 with TRBJ1-3; D call uncertain. CDR3 length: 13 residues. Germline CDR1 and CDR2: MGHRA and YSYEKL. V was pared by 4 bases and J by 7 bases, with 11 bases between. The CDR3 loop reads CASSPMSFNTIYF. The CDR3 nucleotides read TGCGCCAGCAGCCCCATGAGTTTCAACACCATATATTTT.

V usage is TRBV7-2 and J usage is TRBJ1-2, with TRBD1 matching 11 bases. CDR3 size: 16 residues. J lost 3 bases, V lost 0 bases, and 3 bases had no gene match. The germline gives CDR1 SGHTA, CDR2 FQGNSA. CDR3 in amino acids: CASSLATGQGDYGYTF. DNA of the CDR3: TGTGCCAGCAGCTTAGCTACGGGACAGGGGGACTATGGCTACACCTTC.

The V call is TRBV4-1, the J call TRBJ1-5; unclear D gene. The V and J ends lost 5 bases and 0 bases respectively, with 5 bases between them. Germline CDR1 reads MGHRA; CDR2 reads YSYEKL. The CDR3 has 13 residues. CDR3 nucleotides: TGCGCCAGCAGCTTGAATAGCAATCAGCCCCAGCATTTT. It translates to CASSLNSNQPQHF.

The chain is built from TRBV19 and TRBJ1-2, with D maybe TRBD1 (5 bases). The germline V and J ends were trimmed by 7 bases and 3 bases, with 18 bases remaining between them. The CDR3 loop spans 15 amino acids. In germline, CDR1 is LNHDA, CDR2 SQIVND (reference sequence). CDR3: CASNPPGYIDYGYTF. CDR3 bases: TGTGCCAGTAACCCCCCAGGGTACATTGACTATGGCTACACCTTC.

The chain has TRBV7-9 and TRBJ1-1; 8 bases fit TRBD1. J was trimmed by 1 base and V by 8 bases; bases with no gene match: 9. The CDR3 loop spans 15 amino acids. CDR1 is SEHNR, CDR2 FQNEAQ, per germline (reference sequence). CDR3 protein: CASSWTGSKNTEAFF. The DNA of the CDR3 is TGTGCCAGCTCATGGACAGGGAGTAAGAACACTGAAGCTTTCTTT. Combining the CDR3 with reference TRBV7-9 and TRBJ1-1 gives the whole variable domain DTGVSQNPRHKITKRGQNVTFRCDPISEHNRLYWYRQTLGQGPEFLTYFQNEAQLEKSRLLSDRFSAERPKGSFSTLEIQRTEQGDSAMYLCASSWTGSKNTEAFFGQGTRLTVV.

The chain links TRBV5-4 to TRBJ2-5; 8 bases map to TRBD2. The CDR3 spans 13 residues. The trim removed 3 bases at V and 2 bases at J, leaving 0 bases unmatched. Germline lookup yields CDR1 SGHNT and CDR2 YYREEE (reference sequence). As DNA, the CDR3 is TGTGCCAGCAGCTCGGGGGGGCAAGAGACCCAGTACTTC. Translating gives CASSSGGQETQYF.

The chain is built from TRBV5-4 and TRBJ2-2; a weak D match, TRBD1 (6 bases). Trimming took 5 bases from V and 6 from J, leaving 17 bases between them. The CDR3 spans 15 residues. The germline CDR1 and CDR2 sequences are SGHNT and YYREEE (reference sequence). The CDR3 is CASRPGWGRAGELFF. The CDR3 DNA is TGTGCCAGCAGACCAGGTTGGGGGCGGGCCGGGGAGCTGTTTTTT.